This entry lists 27 T cell receptor beta chains sequenced from one sample in a study of blood T cell repertoires in COVID-19. TCRdb keeps only in-frame clones here, not all; method: immunoSEQ multiplex PCR. The table lists approximately 200,000 clones, about four fifths of them singletons, with about 3.5% in the top ten. Sequenced: PBMCs or T cells enriched from blood (not recorded which). The receptor set was obtained from a woman aged 30 to 39 who had recovered from COVID-19.

This chain uses TRBV28 with TRBJ1-2; possible D gene TRBD1, 6 bases. Germline V gene data show CDR1 as MDHEN and CDR2 as SYDVKM. The CDR3 has 16 amino acids. V was shortened by 2 bases and J by 4 bases, with 17 bases between the two germline ends. The CDR3 bases are TGTGCCAGCAGTTTACGCAATGGGGGCAAGTCCTATGGCTACACCTTC. Translating gives CASSLRNGGKSYGYTF.

The chain couples TRBV9 to TRBJ1-2; D may be TRBD1 (6 bases). Trimming removed 0 bases from V and 4 bases from J, with 7 bases in between. The CDR3 length is 13 residues. Germline loops: CDR1 SGDLS, CDR2 YYNGEE. Here the CDR3 DNA reads TGTGCCAGCAGCGTAGAACAGGGCTATGGCTACACCTTC. Translated: CASSVEQGYGYTF.

This clone was recorded once. The chain has TRBV3-1 (or the pseudogene TRBV3-2) and TRBJ1-5; a possible D gene is TRBD1 (6 bases). In germline, CDR1 is LGHDT, CDR2 YNNKEL (reference sequence). V was shortened by 6 bases and J by 0 bases, with 18 bases between the two germline ends. This CDR3 has 17 residues. This CDR3 reads CASSSGGLGSSNQPQHF. The CDR3 DNA follows: TGTGCCAGCAGTTCGGGGGGGCTGGGTTCTAGCAATCAGCCCCAGCATTTT.

The table lists this clone with a count of one. The V and J genes are TRBV28 and TRBJ2-5, with 8 bases that match TRBD2. Trimming cost V 4 bases and J 2 bases; bases outside gene matches: 9. Per germline, CDR1 MDHEN and CDR2 SYDVKM. The CDR3 consists of 16 residues. The CDR3 spells CASSYPGTSLQETQYF. In DNA form, the CDR3 reads TGTGCCAGCAGTTACCCCGGGACTAGTTTACAAGAGACCCAGTACTTC.

This chain joins TRBV7-2 and TRBJ2-7; 8 positions agree with TRBD2. This CDR3 region has 14 residues. Trimming took 3 bases from V and 6 from J; bases not matched to a gene: 7. Germline CDR1 reads SGHTA; CDR2 reads FQGNSA. The CDR3 spells CASSFSAGASEQYF. The CDR3 DNA reads TGTGCCAGCAGCTTCTCAGCGGGAGCTAGCGAGCAGTACTTC.

J is TRBJ2-3 and V is TRBV3-1 (or the pseudogene TRBV3-2); 9 bases fit TRBD2. Losses at the gene ends were 1 base for V and 2 bases for J; bases not matched to a gene: 7. Germline assignment: CDR1 LGHDT and CDR2 YNNKEL (reference sequence). This CDR3 spans 17 amino acids. The CDR3 DNA follows: TGTGCCAGCAGCCAAGTAAGGACTAGCGCCATCACAGATACGCAGTATTTT. Its protein product is CASSQVRTSAITDTQYF.

The chain carries TRBV4-1 and TRBJ1-1, with unresolved D. Germline CDR1 is MGHRA and CDR2 is YSYEKL. This CDR3 has 15 amino acids. The V end was cut by 3 bases, the J end by 2 bases, with 13 bases between. CDR3 in amino acids: CASSHGAGSNTEAFF. The CDR3 coding sequence is TGCGCCAGCAGCCATGGAGCCGGGTCTAACACTGAAGCTTTCTTT.

The gene calls are TRBV6-5 and TRBJ2-5; a weak D match, TRBD1 (5 bases). The V end lost 8 bases, the J end lost 7 bases, and 11 bases lay between the germline ends. Germline values: CDR1 MNHEY, CDR2 SVGAGI. The CDR3 runs to 11 residues. Written as DNA, the CDR3 is TGTGCCAGCTCCTGGCAGGGGACCCAGTACTTC. It yields the protein CASSWQGTQYF.

This chain connects TRBV7-9 to TRBJ2-3; 7 bases match TRBD2. Trimming at V came to 1 base and at J to 6 bases, leaving 7 bases not matched to a gene. Germline values: CDR1 SEHNR, CDR2 FQNEAQ (reference sequence). The CDR3 totals 15 residues. The CDR3 DNA follows: TGTGCCAGCAGCTTAGGAAGCGGGATTATGGATACGCAGTATTTT. Translated: CASSLGSGIMDTQYF.

The V gene is TRBV5-1, the J gene TRBJ2-7; D uncertain. CDR1 is SGHRS, CDR2 YFSETQ, per germline. V lost 3 bases and J lost 1, with 5 bases in between. The CDR3 is made up of 12 amino acids. CDR3 protein: CASSSVSYEQYF. DNA for the CDR3: TGCGCCAGCAGCTCCGTTTCCTACGAGCAGTACTTC.

The CDR3 bases are TGTGCCAGCGTCGGACAGGGGGCGGGTGAGCAGTACTTC. It is translated as CASVGQGAGEQYF. J is TRBJ2-7 and V is TRBV16; 11 positions match TRBD1. V shed 8 bases, J shed 7 bases, and the junction held 7 bases outside the gene matches. In germline, CDR1 is KGHSY, CDR2 FQNENV. This CDR3 region has 13 residues.

The chain has TRBV6-6 and TRBJ2-1; TRBD2 matches at 7 bases. J lost 4 bases, V lost 7 bases, and 7 bases had no gene match. The CDR3 sequence is 14 residues long. CDR1 and CDR2 from the germline V gene are MNHNY and SVGAGI (reference sequence). The CDR3 DNA reads TGTGCCAGCACGGGGGGAGCTGGTTACAATGAGCAGTTCTTC. Its protein product is CASTGGAGYNEQFF.

The chain recombines TRBV7-2 with TRBJ2-3; 9 nucleotides agree with TRBD2. Germline V lookup: CDR1 SGHTA, CDR2 FQGNSA. This CDR3 spans 19 amino acids. The ends lost 5 bases at V and 0 bases at J; junction bases unmatched: 15. The CDR3 nucleotides are TGTGCCAGCAGCCCCCTCCGGGCGGGAGGGCCTTTCAGCACAGATACGCAGTATTTT. Translating it yields CASSPLRAGGPFSTDTQYF.

This rearrangement joins TRBV28 to TRBJ1-1; D is unresolved. This CDR3 spans 13 amino acids. The germline V gene has CDR1 MDHEN and CDR2 SYDVKM. V shed 3 bases and J shed 5 bases, with 10 bases lying between them. The CDR3 region is CASSFSGSTEAFF. CDR3 bases: TGTGCCAGCAGTTTTTCAGGTAGTACTGAAGCTTTCTTT.

V and J are TRBV9 and TRBJ2-5; TRBD1 might be the D (5 bases). Germline-derived CDR1 and CDR2 are SGDLS and YYNGEE. The CDR3 is made up of 16 amino acids. V lost 4 bases, J lost 5 bases, and 21 bases lay in between. The CDR3 sequence is CASSPPSVGARETQYF. The CDR3 coding sequence is TGTGCCAGCAGCCCGCCCTCAGTTGGGGCGCGGGAGACCCAGTACTTC.

This chain uses TRBV6-5 with TRBJ1-4, with D possibly being TRBD1 (6 bases). CDR1 is MNHEY and CDR2 is SVGAGI in the germline V gene. Trimming stripped 6 bases from V and 4 bases from J, with 15 bases between. The CDR3 contains 15 residues. This chain's CDR3 is CASRAETGYNEKLFF. The CDR3 DNA reads as TGTGCCAGCAGGGCAGAGACAGGATATAATGAAAAACTGTTTTTT.

V and J are TRBV6-5 and TRBJ2-7, with 9 bases that match TRBD1. The CDR3 is made up of 13 amino acids. Trimming cost V 7 bases and J 5 bases; bases outside gene matches: 6. Germline assignment: CDR1 MNHEY and CDR2 SVGAGI. The DNA for the CDR3 is TGTGCCAGCACTTGGACAGGGGAGAACGAGCAGTACTTC. Protein product: CASTWTGENEQYF.

This chain joins TRBV24-1 and TRBJ2-7; D remains unclear. The CDR3 spans 13 residues. V was cut by 1 base and J by 0 bases, with 3 bases left in between. Germline CDR1 is KGHDR and CDR2 is SFDVKD. The CDR3 DNA follows: TGTGCCACCAGTGATTTACACTCCTACGAGCAGTACTTC. It encodes CATSDLHSYEQYF.

This clone was picked up a small number of times. CDR3 in DNA: TGTGCCAGCACATCGAGCTCCTACGAGCAGTACGTC. Translating it yields CASTSSSYEQYV. The chain is built from TRBV28 and TRBJ2-7; no reliable D call. Trimming pared 7 bases from V and 0 bases from J, leaving 7 bases between. Germline V gives CDR1 MDHEN, CDR2 SYDVKM. This CDR3 is built from 12 residues.

The chain couples TRBV6-5 to TRBJ1-1; D unresolved. Germline-derived CDR1 and CDR2 are MNHEY and SVGAGI. V lost 7 bases to trimming and J lost 5 bases, with 20 bases between them. This CDR3 contains 15 residues. The CDR3 spells CASMVVRAGGTEAFF. CDR3 nucleotides: TGTGCCAGCATGGTGGTAAGGGCGGGTGGTACTGAAGCTTTCTTT.

V and J are TRBV12-3 or TRBV12-4 and TRBJ2-7, with 9 nucleotides matching TRBD2. This CDR3 region has 13 residues. With V trimmed by 7 bases and J by 3 bases, 4 bases remained unmatched. The CDR3 here is CASTLSGSYEQYF. In DNA, the CDR3 is TGTGCCAGCACCCTTAGCGGGAGCTACGAGCAGTACTTC.

The CDR3 reads CATSRRRQESNRLEPQHF. CDR3 DNA sequence: TGTGCCACCAGCAGACGCCGACAGGAAAGTAACCGCTTAGAGCCCCAGCATTTT. This rearrangement joins TRBV15 to TRBJ1-5, with D maybe TRBD1 (6 bases). Looked up from germline, CDR1 is LNHNV and CDR2 is YYDKDF (reference sequence). There are 18 residues in the CDR3. V gave up 2 bases and J gave up 8 bases, with 25 bases separating them. Full variable domain (remainder filled in from reference TRBV15 and TRBJ1-5): DAMVIQNPRYQVTQFGKPVTLSCSQTLNHNVMYWYQQKSSQAPKLLFHYYDKDFNNEADTPDNFQSRRPNTSFCFLDIRSPGLGDTAMYLCATSRRRQESNRLEPQHFGDGTRLSIL.

The rearrangement uses TRBV3-1 (or the pseudogene TRBV3-2) and TRBJ2-5; 7 nucleotides align to TRBD1. The CDR3 has 14 amino acids. V shed 8 bases and J 2 bases; nucleotides not matched to a gene: 8. CDR1 is LGHDT and CDR2 is YNNKEL in the germline V gene (reference sequence). CDR3: CASRPGTVQETQYF. The CDR3 coding sequence is TGTGCCAGCCGCCCCGGGACAGTGCAAGAGACCCAGTACTTC.

CDR3 amino acids: CASSQDRGTSTPETQYF. CDR3 coding DNA: TGTGCCAGCAGCCAAGATAGAGGGACTAGCACGCCAGAGACCCAGTACTTC. The J gene is TRBJ2-5, the V gene TRBV3-1 (or the pseudogene TRBV3-2), with TRBD2 matching 9 bases. Germline CDR1 and CDR2: LGHDT and YNNKEL (reference sequence). With 0 bases clipped from V and 4 bases from J, the junction kept 9 bases outside the gene matches. The CDR3 covers 17 residues.

The chain recombines TRBV6-5 with TRBJ1-1, with 9 bases lining up with TRBD1. Germline assignment: CDR1 MNHEY and CDR2 SVGAGI. Trimming took 6 bases from V and 0 from J; bases not matched to a gene: 5. CDR3 length equals 15 residues. The CDR3 sequence: CASSKQGAVNTEAFF. Written as DNA, the CDR3 is TGTGCCAGCAGCAAACAGGGGGCCGTGAACACTGAAGCTTTCTTT.

The chain combines TRBV7-2 with TRBJ2-6; 8 bases agree with TRBD2. This CDR3 comprises 14 residues. The germline V gene has CDR1 SGHTA and CDR2 FQGNSA. The V segment lost 5 bases and the J segment 3 bases; nucleotides outside the gene matches: 0. The CDR3 reads CASSAGGGANVLTF. CDR3 in DNA: TGTGCCAGCAGCGCGGGAGGTGGGGCCAACGTCCTGACTTTC.

The V call is TRBV18, the J call TRBJ1-5, with TRBD1 identical over 11 bases. Germline CDR1 KGHSH, CDR2 LQKENI. With V trimmed by 3 bases and J by 7 bases, 5 bases remained unmatched. There are 15 residues in the CDR3. CDR3 in amino acids: CASSPGQGVRQPQHF. The DNA for the CDR3 is TGTGCCAGCTCACCGGGACAGGGGGTCCGACAGCCCCAGCATTTT.